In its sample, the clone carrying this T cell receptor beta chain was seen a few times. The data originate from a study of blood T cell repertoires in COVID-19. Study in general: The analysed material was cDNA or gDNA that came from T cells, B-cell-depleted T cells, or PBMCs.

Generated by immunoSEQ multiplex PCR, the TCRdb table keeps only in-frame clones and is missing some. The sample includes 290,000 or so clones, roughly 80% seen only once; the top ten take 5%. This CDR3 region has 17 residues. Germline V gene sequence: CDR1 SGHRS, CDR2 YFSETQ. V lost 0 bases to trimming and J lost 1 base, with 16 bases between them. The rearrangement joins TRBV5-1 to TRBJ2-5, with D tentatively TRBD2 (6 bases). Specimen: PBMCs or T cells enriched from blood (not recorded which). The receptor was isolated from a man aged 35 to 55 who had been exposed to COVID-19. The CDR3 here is CASSLVGLGGPQETQYF. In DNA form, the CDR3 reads TGCGCCAGCAGCTTGGTTGGGCTGGGGGGACCCCAAGAGACCCAGTACTTC.